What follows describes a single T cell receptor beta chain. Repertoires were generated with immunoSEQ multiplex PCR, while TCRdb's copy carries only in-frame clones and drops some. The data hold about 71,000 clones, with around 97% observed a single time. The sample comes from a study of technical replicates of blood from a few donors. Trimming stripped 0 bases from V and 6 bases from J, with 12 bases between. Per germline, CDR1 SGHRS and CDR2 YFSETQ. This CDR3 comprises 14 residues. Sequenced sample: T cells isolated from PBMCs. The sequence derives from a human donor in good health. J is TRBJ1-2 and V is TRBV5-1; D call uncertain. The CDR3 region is CASSLVRGVDGYTF. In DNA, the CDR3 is TGCGCCAGCAGCTTGGTGCGGGGTGTGGATGGCTACACCTTC.